A single T cell receptor (beta chain) is shown here with its context. Its antigen is unknown. Method: immunoSEQ multiplex PCR; TCRdb's copy keeps in-frame clones and lacks some. The data show about 88,000 clones, 85% to 90% seen once. The entry originates in a study of T cell responses to AZD1222 COVID-19 vaccine. Germline V gene data show CDR1 as SGDLS and CDR2 as YYNGEE. The CDR3 spans 15 residues. The V end was cut by 3 bases, the J end by 5 bases, with 17 bases between. Study-wide findings and caveats: Sampling captured repertoires only after the peak T cell response. At baseline, just six AZD1222 recipients tested seropositive. Donors were chiefly white British, with a greater number of females, and clonal diversity was perhaps underestimated. Variant regions that are unmutated are reportedly the target of nearly half of spike-specific TCRs.

The sequences come from peripheral blood, collected on day 0 of AZD1222 vaccination. The sequence was collected from an adult in good health. This chain uses TRBV9 with TRBJ2-5; perhaps TRBD1 as D (5 bases). CDR3 sequence (DNA): TGTGCCAGCAGCGCGAATCCGGACCCAGGGGAGACCCAGTACTTC. It yields the protein CASSANPDPGETQYF.